This TCR beta chain was sequenced for a study of T cells in Graves' hyperthyroidism and ophthalmopathy. RNA transcripts served as the template for amplifying TCR beta CDR3 regions. TCR CDR3 underwent first-round RT-PCR with the HTBI primer set. MiXCR, run by TCRdb on the multiplex PCR reads, gives a single entry per CDR3 protein. The sample has a few hundred thousand distinct CDR3 sequences, roughly 25% seen once. Patients counted as stable if ophthalmopathy did not develop within 18 months. Used for diagnoses were clinical symptoms, serum thyroxine and TRAb, thyroid ultrasound and orbital computed tomography. The source of the PBMCs was 8.5 to 10 ml of fresh peripheral blood. The V end was cut by 0 bases, the J end by 2 bases, with 8 bases between. This CDR3 spans 14 amino acids. CDR1 and CDR2 (germline): SGDLS, YYNGEE.

The chain carries TRBV9 and TRBJ2-5, with D perhaps matching TRBD1 or TRBD2 (5 bases each). This clonotype was obtained from a man in his fifties with Graves' hyperthyroidism. The specimen was blood. CDR3 residues: CASSVAGTQETQYF. Written as DNA, the CDR3 is TGTGCCAGCAGCGTAGCCGGGACGCAAGAGACCCAGTACTTC.